These T cell receptor beta chains were read from a single sample in a study of molecular identifiers for immune sequencing clone quantification. MiXCR, run by TCRdb on the PCR reads, gives a single entry per CDR3 protein. The sample has some 320,000 distinct CDR3 sequences; roughly a quarter are singletons. What was sequenced was naive CD8+ T cells from blood, with Jurkat cell RNA spiked in. The receptors shown here come from a human donor in good health. Some libraries in this study had Jurkat cell RNA spiked in. Each CDR3 is given with its conserved first and last residue. The D gene is left open where the match is weak. Part of the rows lack a size; the others show once, few, many or a class for expanded clones.

clone_size	d_call	v_call	j_call	cdr3_aa	cdr3_nt
many	-	TRBV7-8	TRBJ1-5	CASSLGSSLSNQPQHF	TGTGCCAGCAGCTTAGGAAGTAGCCTTAGCAATCAGCCCCAGCATTTT
few	-	TRBV20-1	TRBJ2-7	CSARVAGDGYEQYF	TGCAGTGCTAGAGTGGCAGGGGATGGCTACGAGCAGTACTTC
-	-	TRBV2	TRBJ1-5	CASSEALPPAPQHF	TGTGCCAGCAGTGAAGCGCTCCCACCCGCGCCCCAGCATTTT
-	-	TRBV11-2	TRBJ2-6	CASSSAGANVLTF	TGTGCCAGCAGTTCGGCTGGGGCCAACGTCCTGACTTTC
-	-	TRBV27	TRBJ2-4	CASSFGGMDIQYF	TGTGCCAGCAGTTTTGGCGGGATGGACATTCAGTACTTC
few	TRBD1	TRBV7-9	TRBJ2-5	CASSLMKGARETQYF	TGTGCCAGCAGCTTAATGAAGGGGGCGCGGGAGACCCAGTACTTC
-	TRBD2	TRBV2	TRBJ2-6	CASSEEAGGPISGANVLTF	TGTGCCAGCAGTGAGGAAGCGGGAGGGCCCATCTCTGGGGCCAACGTCCTGACTTTC
once	TRBD1	TRBV9	TRBJ2-2	CASSAGQGIAANTGELLF	TGTGCCAGCAGCGCGGGACAGGGGATTGCCGCGAACACCGGGGAGCTGCTTTTT
-	-	TRBV27	TRBJ2-5	CASSQAQAPPSF	TGTGCCAGCAGCCAAGCCCAAGCGCCCCCGTCCTTC
few	TRBD2	TRBV4-1	TRBJ2-1	CASSQVRTSFNNEQFF	TGCGCCAGCAGCCAAGTCAGGACTAGCTTCAACAATGAGCAGTTCTTC
few	-	TRBV11-3	TRBJ2-3	CASSAPGDTQYF	TGTGCCAGCAGCGCCCCCGGAGATACGCAGTACTTT
few	-	TRBV5-1	TRBJ1-4	CASSLVFQGTEKLFF	TGCGCCAGCAGCTTGGTATTCCAGGGGACTGAAAAACTGTTTTTT
many	-	TRBV9	TRBJ2-1	CASSVDLADEQFF	TGTGCCAGCAGCGTAGACCTGGCCGATGAGCAGTTCTTC
few	TRBD1	TRBV12-3/TRBV12-4	TRBJ2-7	CASSTGTGVSEQYF	TGTGCCAGCTCGACCGGGACAGGGGTTTCCGAGCAGTACTTC
-	-	TRBV4-3	TRBJ2-1	CASSHTGDEQFF	TGCGCCAGCAGCCATACGGGGGATGAGCAGTTCTTC
many	TRBD1	TRBV4-3	TRBJ2-5	CASSPHRGQETQYF	TGCGCCAGCAGCCCACACAGGGGGCAAGAGACCCAGTACTTC
few	-	TRBV19	TRBJ2-3	CATKIYSADTQYF	TGTGCCACCAAGATCTACTCGGCAGATACGCAGTATTTT
few	-	TRBV11-1	TRBJ2-3	CASSVRDRRSTDTQYF	TGTGCCAGCAGCGTCCGGGACCGAAGAAGCACAGATACGCAGTATTTT
few	TRBD1	TRBV4-3	TRBJ2-5	CASSQQRTGLETQYF	TGCGCCAGCAGCCAACAACGGACAGGTTTAGAGACCCAGTACTTC
many	TRBD2	TRBV28	TRBJ2-7	CASSFLRLAELLSYEQYF	TGTGCCAGCAGTTTCTTGCGACTAGCGGAGCTACTGTCCTACGAGCAGTACTTC
-	-	TRBV29-1	TRBJ2-1	CSVEGGPLENYNEQFF	TGCAGCGTTGAAGGGGGACCCTTGGAGAACTACAATGAGCAGTTCTTC
few	-	TRBV7-9	TRBJ1-4	CASSTTAEKATNEKLFF	TGTGCCAGCAGCACGACAGCAGAAAAAGCAACTAATGAAAAACTGTTTTTT
many	-	TRBV7-9	TRBJ2-5	CASSLRDNQETQYF	TGTGCCAGCAGCTTACGGGACAACCAAGAGACCCAGTACTTC
few	-	TRBV27	TRBJ1-4	CASSSLSWGDNEKLFF	TGTGCCAGCAGTTCTCTCTCCTGGGGGGATAATGAAAAACTGTTTTTT
few	-	TRBV21-1	TRBJ2-3	CASSKAVGSITDTQYF	TGTGCCAGCAGCAAAGCAGTAGGGTCAATCACAGATACGCAGTATTTT
many	-	TRBV6-6	TRBJ1-2	CASFQTFNGYTF	TGTGCCAGCTTTCAGACTTTCAATGGCTACACCTTC
few	-	TRBV6-2/TRBV6-3	TRBJ1-1	CASIRDFRTEAFF	TGTGCCAGCATCAGGGACTTTAGGACTGAAGCTTTCTTT
few	-	TRBV19	TRBJ2-3	CASSLPFPDTQYF	TGTGCCAGTAGTCTCCCGTTCCCAGATACGCAGTATTTT
many	-	TRBV6-5	TRBJ2-3	CASSYSVGDSITDTQYF	TGTGCCAGCAGTTACTCGGTCGGCGACAGCATCACAGATACGCAGTATTTT
once	-	TRBV5-6	TRBJ2-7	CASSFGQTYERYF	TGTGCCAGCAGCTTTGGACAGACCTACGAGCGGTACTTC
many	-	TRBV20-1	TRBJ2-7	CSATTGLSYEQYF	TGCAGTGCTACTACAGGGCTGAGCTACGAGCAGTACTTC
many	-	TRBV2	TRBJ2-1	CASEGLIYNEQFF	TGTGCCAGCGAGGGACTGATCTACAATGAGCAGTTCTTC
many	TRBD2	TRBV12-3/TRBV12-4	TRBJ2-1	CASSIAPGTSGPRNNEQFF	TGTGCCAGCAGTATAGCGCCCGGGACTAGCGGGCCGAGAAACAATGAGCAGTTCTTC
-	TRBD1	TRBV28	TRBJ1-4	CASRYTGAANEKLFF	TGTGCCAGCAGATATACAGGGGCAGCTAATGAAAAACTGTTTTTT
once	-	TRBV27	TRBJ1-1	CASSATGERTEAFF	TGTGCCAGCAGTGCAACAGGAGAGCGGACTGAAGCTTTCTTT
-	TRBD1	TRBV18	TRBJ2-5	CASSPSYRGETQSF	TGTGCCAGCTCACCATCCTACAGGGGAGAGACCCAGTCCTTC
few	TRBD1	TRBV20-1	TRBJ2-7	CSASIRGQAFEQYF	TGCAGTGCTAGCATCCGAGGACAGGCCTTCGAGCAGTACTTC
-	-	TRBV24-1	TRBJ1-2	CATSGSDASPDRVYGYTF	TGTGCCACCAGTGGTTCGGATGCATCTCCGGACAGAGTATATGGCTACACCTTC
few	-	TRBV20-1	TRBJ2-7	CSARDRWEQYF	TGCAGTGCTAGAGATAGGTGGGAGCAGTACTTC
many	-	TRBV9	TRBJ1-1	CASSVEGLEAFF	TGTGCCAGCAGCGTAGAGGGTCTTGAAGCTTTCTTT
many	-	TRBV4-1	TRBJ2-5	CASSQGLGGSETQYF	TGCGCCAGCAGCCAAGGTCTAGGAGGCTCGGAGACCCAGTACTTC
many	-	TRBV4-3	TRBJ2-7	CASSQDRTQGYEQYF	TGCGCCAGCAGCCAAGATAGGACTCAAGGTTACGAGCAGTACTTC